These 12 T cell receptor beta chains came from one sample sequenced in a study of blood T cell repertoires in COVID-19. Repertoires were generated with immunoSEQ multiplex PCR, while TCRdb's copy carries only in-frame clones and drops some. The sample has 300,000 to 350,000 clones; 80% to 90% are singletons. Sequenced input: PBMCs or T cells enriched from blood (not recorded which). Receptors originate from a man aged 25-40 years who had recovered from COVID-19.

This CDR3 reads CASINRVTTNEKLFF. The CDR3 DNA reads TGTGCCAGCATAAACAGGGTTACAACTAATGAAAAACTGTTTTTT. The chain couples TRBV6-5 to TRBJ1-4; D is perhaps TRBD1 (6 bases). The germline V and J ends were trimmed by 7 bases and 0 bases, with 12 bases remaining between them. The CDR3 runs 15 residues. Germline V gene lookup returns CDR1 MNHEY and CDR2 SVGAGI.

In DNA form, the CDR3 reads TGTGCCAGCAGGGGGCGGGGGGCAGATACGCAGTATTTT. It codes for CASRGRGADTQYF. This chain connects TRBV5-8 to TRBJ2-3; 8 nucleotides agree with TRBD2. J lost 4 bases, V lost 5 bases, and 3 bases had no gene match. CDR1 is SGHTS, CDR2 YDEGEE, per germline. This CDR3 is built from 13 residues.

V is TRBV5-4 and J is TRBJ1-2; 7 bases map to TRBD1. With 4 bases clipped from V and 5 bases from J, the junction kept 5 bases outside the gene matches. Germline CDR1 SGHNT, CDR2 YYREEE (reference sequence). The CDR3 contains 13 residues. CDR3 coding DNA: TGTGCCAGCAGCCCGCGACAGGGTTATGGCTACACCTTC. Translated, it gives CASSPRQGYGYTF. Variable domain in full (rest from reference TRBV5-4 and TRBJ1-2): ETGVTQSPTHLIKTRGQQVTLRCSSQSGHNTVSWYQQALGQGPQFIFQYYREEENGRGNFPPRFSGLQFPNYSSELNVNALELDDSALYLCASSPRQGYGYTFGSGTRLTVV.

The V call is TRBV7-8, the J call TRBJ1-3, with a possible D match to TRBD1 (5 bases). Germline assignment: CDR1 SGHVS and CDR2 FQNEAQ. V lost 5 bases to trimming and J lost 4 bases, with 12 bases between them. The CDR3 has 14 residues. This CDR3 is CASSKRGSGNTIYF. As DNA, the CDR3 is TGTGCCAGCAGCAAGCGGGGGTCCGGAAACACCATATATTTT.

The chain links TRBV15 to TRBJ1-5, with D maybe TRBD1 (5 bases). The ends were cut back, 0 bases at V and 6 bases at J, with 12 bases in the middle. This CDR3 is 15 amino acids long. Germline V gene data show CDR1 as LNHNV and CDR2 as YYDKDF (reference sequence). The chain's CDR3 is CATSRDYRGGQPQHF. CDR3 bases: TGTGCCACCAGCAGAGATTACCGGGGGGGTCAGCCCCAGCATTTT.

The chain couples TRBV28 to TRBJ1-3, with 9 bases identical to TRBD1. J lost 1 base, V lost 5 bases, and 0 bases had no gene match. CDR1 and CDR2 from the germline V gene are MDHEN and SYDVKM. The CDR3 runs 14 residues. The CDR3 reads CASSDRGSGNTIYF. CDR3 DNA sequence: TGTGCCAGCAGTGACAGGGGGTCTGGAAACACCATATATTTT. Full variable domain (remainder filled in from reference TRBV28 and TRBJ1-3): DVKVTQSSRYLVKRTGEKVFLECVQDMDHENMFWYRQDPGLGLRLIYFSYDVKMKEKGDIPEGYSVSREKKERFSLILESASTNQTSMYLCASSDRGSGNTIYFGEGSWLTVV.

V and J are TRBV12-3 or TRBV12-4 and TRBJ1-2, with D unresolved. There are 13 residues in the CDR3. V was shortened by 6 bases and J by 7 bases, with 15 bases between the two germline ends. The CDR3 protein is CASSRRVSVGYTF. In DNA form, the CDR3 reads TGTGCCAGCAGCCGGAGGGTCTCCGTTGGCTACACCTTC.

A single count supports this clone. The rearrangement links TRBV27 to TRBJ2-3; 10 bases match TRBD2. The CDR3 length is 17 residues. V lost 1 base, J lost 2 bases, and 6 bases stayed unmatched. Germline V CDR1 and CDR2: MNHEY, SMNVEV (reference sequence). The CDR3 DNA sequence: TGTGCCAGCAGTTTATTTCTAGCGGGGGCATACACAGATACGCAGTATTTT. As protein: CASSLFLAGAYTDTQYF.

This chain joins TRBV30 and TRBJ2-7; D ambiguous. Trimming cost V 0 bases and J 0 bases, with 18 bases left between them. In germline, CDR1 is GTSNPN, CDR2 SVGIG (reference sequence). The CDR3 has 17 amino acids. CDR3 in DNA: TGTGCCTGGAGTGTAACCTCAGCCTTTAGGAGCTCCTACGAGCAGTACTTC. Protein product: CAWSVTSAFRSSYEQYF.

V gene TRBV3-1 (or the pseudogene TRBV3-2) combines with J gene TRBJ2-7; TRBD1 matches 9 bases. In germline, CDR1 is LGHDT, CDR2 YNNKEL (reference sequence). The CDR3 sequence is 16 residues long. The J segment lost 4 bases and the V segment lost 3 bases, leaving 10 bases of the junction unmatched. This CDR3 reads CASSQGTGFIPYEQYF. The CDR3 DNA is TGTGCCAGCAGCCAGGGGACAGGGTTTATCCCATACGAGCAGTACTTC.

This chain joins TRBV11-2 and TRBJ2-7; 9 positions match TRBD2. V was pared by 0 bases and J by 2 bases, with 2 bases of the junction left unmatched. Germline lookup yields CDR1 SGHAT and CDR2 FQNNGV. CDR3 length: 15 residues. In DNA form, the CDR3 reads TGTGCCAGCAGCTTAGAGGGCGGGGGGGCCTACGAGCAGTACTTC. This codes for CASSLEGGGAYEQYF.

The rearrangement joins TRBV6-5 to TRBJ1-2; TRBD1 matches 7 bases. V was clipped by 2 bases and J by 6 bases; unmatched bases: 9. The V gene's germline CDR1 is MNHEY and CDR2 SVGAGI. The CDR3 is made up of 15 amino acids. CDR3: CASSYKDRAIDGYTF. The CDR3, as DNA: TGTGCCAGCAGTTACAAAGACAGGGCGATAGATGGCTACACCTTC.